This T cell receptor (beta chain) was identified during a study of blood T cell repertoires in COVID-19. CDR3 length equals 13 residues. V gave up 5 bases and J gave up 4 bases; unmatched junction bases: 4. CDR1 is MGHRA, CDR2 YSYEKL, per germline. Allocation to cohorts depended on clinical history reported by the participants. The method was immunoSEQ multiplex PCR; TCRdb's version includes in-frame clones alone and lacks a portion of them. The data show approximately 210,000 clones, 82% seen once. The chain combines TRBV4-1 with TRBJ2-5; TRBD2 agrees at 7 bases. This receptor was identified in a woman aged 60-70 years who had recovered from COVID-19. The source material was PBMCs or T cells enriched from blood (not recorded which). DNA for the CDR3: TGCGCCAGCAGCAGGAGCGGGGTAGAGACCCAGTACTTC. Translation gives CASSRSGVETQYF.